This TCR beta chain is drawn from a study of tumor and adjacent non-tumor tissue in lung cancer. Looking at the study overall: Patients comprised about a dozen adenocarcinoma, a couple of squamous cell carcinoma and 1 small cell lung cancer. Each sample yielded roughly 4.2 million productive TCRbeta reads on average. Whole-study findings and limits: Significantly higher TCR diversity was found in tumor than normal lung. In normal lung, the top 100 clones were significantly more dominant than in tumor.

No cell sorting was done before RNA was extracted from the tissue. More than 3 cm separated this lung sample from the edge of the tumor. On this clonotype: What it binds is unknown.

A modified ARM-PCR protocol with three rounds of nested PCR amplified TCRbeta. In TCRdb, the multiplex PCR reads were re-called with MiXCR into one record per CDR3 protein. The sample records 70,000 to 95,000 distinct CDR3 sequences, 76% being singletons. The TCR comes from a man aged 65 to 79 with non-small cell lung cancer. The source material was distant non-tumor lung tissue.

This CDR3 is CSARDEGLADTQYF. DNA for the CDR3: TGCAGTGCTAGAGATGAAGGACTAGCAGATACGCAGTATTTT. The rearrangement uses TRBV20-1 and TRBJ2-3; 7 bases align to TRBD2. Germline V gene data show CDR1 as DFQATT and CDR2 as SNEGSKA (reference sequence). V shed 0 bases and J 4 bases; nucleotides not matched to a gene: 4. The CDR3 totals 14 residues.